This entry lists 14 T cell receptor beta chains sequenced from one sample in a study of patients and donors after allogeneic stem cell transplantation. TCRdb reprocessed the RT-PCR reads with MiXCR, giving one entry per CDR3 protein. Among about 410,000 distinct CDR3 sequences listed, roughly 17% were seen once. Sequenced material: blood, either unsorted or a sorted T cell fraction (not recorded which). The receptors shown here come from a human donor who was either an allogeneic HSCT recipient or a stem cell or donor lymphocyte infusion donor (not recorded which). It is not recorded whose cells these are; they may come from a transplant donor.

The chain carries TRBV18 and TRBJ1-5; D not resolved. The CDR3 is 17 residues long. The V and J ends lost 1 base and 4 bases respectively, with 17 bases between them. The V gene's germline CDR1 is KGHSH and CDR2 LQKENI. CDR3 protein: CASSPLGPTGGNQPQHF. The CDR3, as DNA: TGTGCCAGCTCACCACTTGGACCTACCGGAGGGAATCAGCCCCAGCATTTT.

In DNA form, the CDR3 reads TGCAGTGCTCCCCTCGACAGGGATGATGGCTACACCTTC. It is translated as CSAPLDRDDGYTF. This chain links TRBV20-1 with TRBJ1-2; TRBD1 matches at 7 bases. Trimming cost V 5 bases and J 6 bases; bases outside gene matches: 9. CDR1 and CDR2 from the germline V gene are DFQATT and SNEGSKA (reference sequence). This CDR3 spans 13 amino acids.

The chain employs TRBV12-3 or TRBV12-4 and TRBJ1-1, with no clear D. CDR3 length equals 13 residues. The V gene lost 3 bases and the J gene lost 3 bases, with 8 bases spanning the gap. CDR3 loop: CASSFQEDTEAFF. CDR3 bases: TGTGCCAGCAGTTTTCAGGAGGACACTGAAGCTTTCTTT.

In this sample, this clonotype turned up a few times. This chain uses TRBV5-6 with TRBJ2-1; the match to TRBD2 covers 8 bases. This CDR3 has 15 residues. With V trimmed by 4 bases and J by 8 bases, 11 bases remained unmatched. Germline CDR1 SGHDT, CDR2 YYEEEE. CDR3 bases: TGTGCCAGCAGCCGCGGGGGGAATATAGTATATGAGCAGTTCTTC. Translating it yields CASSRGGNIVYEQFF.

This chain joins TRBV12-5 and TRBJ1-4, with 10 bases aligning to TRBD1. Germline loops: CDR1 LGHNT, CDR2 FRNRAP. This CDR3 region has 13 residues. With V trimmed by 6 bases and J by 8 bases, 3 bases remained unmatched. CDR3 sequence: CASGRDRGEKLFF. The DNA for the CDR3 is TGTGCTAGTGGGCGGGACAGGGGAGAAAAACTGTTTTTT.

This clonotype appeared a few times. This rearrangement joins TRBV12-3 or TRBV12-4 to TRBJ1-5, with no clear D. The CDR3 covers 12 residues. Between the trimmed V and J ends, which lost 5 bases and 5 bases, there was a span of 7 bases. CDR3 sequence reads: CASSQSHQPQHF. The CDR3, as DNA: TGTGCCAGCAGTCAATCCCATCAGCCCCAGCATTTT.

This clonotype appeared a few times. The rearrangement uses TRBV24-1 and TRBJ2-2; D is unclear. Between the trimmed V and J ends, which lost 4 bases and 4 bases, there was a span of 6 bases. Germline CDR1 and CDR2: KGHDR and SFDVKD. The CDR3 loop spans 13 amino acids. CDR3 protein: CATSEFFTGELFF. DNA of the CDR3: TGTGCCACCAGTGAGTTCTTCACCGGGGAGCTGTTTTTT.

At least ten counts were recorded for this clonotype. This chain connects TRBV12-3 or TRBV12-4 to TRBJ2-5; D is tentatively TRBD1 or TRBD2 (7 bases each). This CDR3 spans 14 amino acids. The germline V and J ends were trimmed by 1 base and 7 bases, with 13 bases remaining between them. The CDR3 bases are TGTGCCAGCAGTTTAGGACAGGGAGGGGGGACCCAGTACTTC. Protein sequence: CASSLGQGGGTQYF.

This clonotype showed up many times. The chain has TRBV12-3 or TRBV12-4 and TRBJ2-7, with 10 nucleotides matching TRBD1. The J segment lost 5 bases and the V segment lost 3 bases, leaving 7 bases of the junction unmatched. CDR3 size: 15 residues. The DNA for the CDR3 is TGTGCCAGCAGTTTGTTCGGGACAGGGGTTCACGAGCAGTACTTC. This translates into CASSLFGTGVHEQYF.

This clonotype was detected a few times. V is TRBV4-1 and J is TRBJ2-3, with D unresolved. From germline, CDR1 is MGHRA and CDR2 YSYEKL. The germline V and J ends were trimmed by 0 bases and 11 bases, with 9 bases remaining between them. CDR3 length: 12 amino acids. The CDR3 nucleotides are TGCGCCAGCAGCCAAGACCAGATAGGGCAGTATTTT. It translates to CASSQDQIGQYF.

The chain carries TRBV5-1 and TRBJ2-3, with 7 bases lining up with TRBD2. Trimming cost V 4 bases and J 0 bases; bases outside gene matches: 8. Germline CDR1 is SGHRS and CDR2 is YFSETQ. The length of the CDR3 is 16 residues. CDR3 sequence (DNA): TGCGCCAGCAGCCCGGGAGGCGCCTACAGCACAGATACGCAGTATTTT. The encoded protein is CASSPGGAYSTDTQYF.

A few counts support this clonotype. J is TRBJ1-6 and V is TRBV5-1; no clear D gene. Per germline, CDR1 SGHRS and CDR2 YFSETQ. The CDR3 is 18 amino acids. Trimming took 0 bases from V and 6 from J, leaving 19 bases between them. The CDR3 DNA is TGCGCCAGCAGCTTGGCCGAATATAGGGCATTCCCTAATTCACCCCTCCACTTT. Translation: CASSLAEYRAFPNSPLHF.

This clonotype was seen a few times. The chain recombines TRBV2 with TRBJ1-1; D uncertain. The germline V gene has CDR1 SNHLY and CDR2 FYNNEI. There are 10 residues in the CDR3. Trimming left V 8 bases short and J 7 bases short, with 8 bases between. CDR3 region: CASWLGEAFF. The CDR3 DNA follows: TGTGCCAGCTGGCTAGGTGAAGCTTTCTTT.

This clonotype was counted ten times or more. V and J are TRBV12-3 or TRBV12-4 and TRBJ2-1, with D possibly being TRBD2 (7 bases). The CDR3 has 15 amino acids. The germline V and J ends were trimmed by 3 bases and 4 bases, with 13 bases remaining between them. This chain's CDR3 is CASSFRGGRYNEQFF. Here the CDR3 DNA reads TGTGCCAGCAGTTTTAGGGGGGGGAGGTACAATGAGCAGTTCTTC.